The rows below give T cell receptor beta chains drawn from one sample of a study of blood T cell repertoires in COVID-19. Data came from immunoSEQ multiplex PCR; TCRdb stores just in-frame clones and leaves some out. The sample shows about 150,000 clones, 75% to 90% of them seen only once. The specimen sequenced was peripheral blood. Receptor source: a middle-aged woman with acute or convalescent COVID-19. Both conserved end residues are part of each CDR3. A D gene is named only where the DNA matches it firmly. Rows may omit the clone size; those that give it use once, few, many or a size class.

size: .
V: TRBV11-2
D: .
J: TRBJ2-1
CDR3: CASSLVGTLSYNEQFF
DNA: TGTGCCAGCAGCTTAGTGGGGACTTTATCCTACAATGAGCAGTTCTTC

size: few
V: TRBV10-3
D: .
J: TRBJ1-6
CDR3: CAISGDTGMGPLHF
DNA: TGTGCCATCAGTGGGGACACCGGGATGGGACCCCTCCACTTT

size: .
V: TRBV5-6
D: .
J: TRBJ2-3
CDR3: CASSRPPGADTQYF
DNA: TGTGCCAGCAGCCGTCCGCCGGGTGCTGATACGCAGTATTTT

size: .
V: TRBV7-8
D: TRBD1
J: TRBJ1-5
CDR3: CASSPDRVGNQPQHF
DNA: TGTGCCAGCAGCCCGGACAGGGTTGGTAATCAGCCCCAGCATTTT

size: .
V: TRBV5-8
D: TRBD1
J: TRBJ1-2
CDR3: CASSYRGQGNYGYTF
DNA: TGTGCCAGCAGCTACCGCGGACAGGGGAACTATGGCTACACCTTC

size: once
V: TRBV5-6
D: .
J: TRBJ1-4
CDR3: CASSSSLTRTNEKLFF
DNA: TGTGCCAGCAGCTCGAGTCTCACGAGGACTAATGAAAAACTGTTTTTT

size: .
V: TRBV2
D: TRBD1
J: TRBJ1-2
CDR3: CASSKDRANYGYTF
DNA: TGTGCCAGCTCCAAGGACAGGGCTAACTATGGCTACACCTTC

size: .
V: TRBV4-1
D: .
J: TRBJ2-1
CDR3: CASSQASGRGSYNEQFF
DNA: TGCGCCAGCAGCCAGGCTTCGGGCAGGGGTTCCTACAATGAGCAGTTCTTC

size: .
V: TRBV6-2/TRBV6-3
D: .
J: TRBJ2-2
CDR3: CASSWPGEYTGELFF
DNA: TGTGCCAGCAGTTGGCCAGGGGAATACACCGGGGAGCTGTTTTTT

size: .
V: TRBV5-1
D: .
J: TRBJ2-7
CDR3: CASSPGSVGAKYEQYF
DNA: TGCGCCAGCAGCCCCGGCAGTGTGGGGGCGAAATACGAGCAGTACTTC

size: .
V: TRBV5-1
D: .
J: TRBJ2-1
CDR3: CASSFLLETYNEQFF
DNA: TGCGCCAGCAGCTTTTTATTAGAGACCTACAATGAGCAGTTCTTC

size: .
V: TRBV29-1
D: .
J: TRBJ1-1
CDR3: CSVERGDSATTEAFF
DNA: TGCAGCGTTGAACGTGGCGACAGCGCGACCACTGAAGCTTTCTTT

size: .
V: TRBV4-1
D: TRBD1
J: TRBJ2-1
CDR3: CASSQAGTGANEQFF
DNA: TGCGCCAGCAGCCAGGCCGGGACAGGGGCCAATGAGCAGTTCTTC

size: .
V: TRBV11-3
D: TRBD1
J: TRBJ1-2
CDR3: CASSNSGTGAFIYGYTF
DNA: TGTGCCAGCAGCAACTCCGGGACAGGGGCCTTTATCTATGGCTACACCTTC

size: .
V: TRBV19
D: TRBD1
J: TRBJ1-6
CDR3: CASRGTGGTLSPLHF
DNA: TGTGCCAGTAGAGGGACAGGGGGAACCCTTTCACCCCTCCACTTT

size: .
V: TRBV9
D: TRBD1
J: TRBJ2-6
CDR3: CASSVERQGGANVLTF
DNA: TGTGCCAGCAGCGTAGAGAGACAGGGTGGGGCCAACGTCCTGACTTTC

size: .
V: TRBV2
D: .
J: TRBJ1-2
CDR3: CASSVLGQPLGYGYTF
DNA: TGTGCCAGCAGTGTACTAGGCCAGCCCCTTGGTTATGGCTACACCTTC

size: few
V: TRBV7-2
D: .
J: TRBJ1-1
CDR3: CASSPLVGGEAFF
DNA: TGTGCCAGCAGCCCCCTGGTGGGGGGTGAAGCTTTCTTT

size: few
V: TRBV11-2
D: .
J: TRBJ1-5
CDR3: CASSLDINQPQHF
DNA: TGTGCCAGCAGCTTAGACATCAATCAGCCCCAGCATTTT

size: .
V: TRBV24-1
D: .
J: TRBJ2-5
CDR3: CATSDRSAQETQYF
DNA: TGTGCCACCAGTGATCGGAGTGCTCAAGAGACCCAGTACTTC

size: .
V: TRBV28
D: TRBD1
J: TRBJ1-4
CDR3: CASSFQTGGNEKLFF
DNA: TGTGCCAGCAGTTTCCAGACAGGGGGGAATGAAAAACTGTTTTTT

size: .
V: TRBV5-1
D: .
J: TRBJ2-3
CDR3: CASSSVATDTQYF
DNA: TGCGCCAGCAGCTCGGTAGCCACAGATACGCAGTATTTT

size: .
V: TRBV30
D: .
J: TRBJ2-2
CDR3: CAGLTGGELFF
DNA: TGTGCCGGACTAACAGGCGGGGAGCTGTTTTTT

size: .
V: TRBV6-5
D: .
J: TRBJ1-2
CDR3: CASSYATGSNYGYTF
DNA: TGTGCCAGCAGTTACGCCACAGGGAGTAACTATGGCTACACCTTC

size: .
V: TRBV28
D: .
J: TRBJ1-5
CDR3: CASSASGAVNQPQHF
DNA: TGTGCCAGCAGTGCCAGCGGGGCAGTAAATCAGCCCCAGCATTTT

size: .
V: TRBV13
D: TRBD1
J: TRBJ1-2
CDR3: CASSLGQGDGYTF
DNA: TGTGCCAGCAGCCTAGGACAGGGAGATGGCTACACCTTC